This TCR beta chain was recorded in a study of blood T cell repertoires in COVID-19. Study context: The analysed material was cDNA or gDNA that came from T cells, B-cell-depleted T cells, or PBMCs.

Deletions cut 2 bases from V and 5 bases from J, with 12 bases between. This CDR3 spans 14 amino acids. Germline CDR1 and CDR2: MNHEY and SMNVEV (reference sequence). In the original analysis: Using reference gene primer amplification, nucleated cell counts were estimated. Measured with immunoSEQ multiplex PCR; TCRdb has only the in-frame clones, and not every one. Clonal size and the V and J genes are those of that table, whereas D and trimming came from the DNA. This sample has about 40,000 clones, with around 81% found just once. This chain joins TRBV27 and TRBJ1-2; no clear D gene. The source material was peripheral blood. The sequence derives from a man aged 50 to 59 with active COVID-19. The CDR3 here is CASSLGGISYGYTF. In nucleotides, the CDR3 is TGTGCCAGCAGTTTAGGCGGGATCTCTTATGGCTACACCTTC.